The 21 T cell receptor beta chains presented below share a single source sample, sequenced in a study of a mutant IDH1 vaccine in newly diagnosed glioma. Generated by immunoSEQ multiplex PCR, the TCRdb table keeps only in-frame clones and is missing some. Here the sample spans more than 30,000 clones, roughly nine tenths being singletons. The antigens of these receptors remain unknown. Sample time point: week 47, end of study. With topical imiquimod, each dose of the vaccine consisted of 300 ug of mutant IDH1 20-mer peptide. Sequencing was performed on PBMCs, taken from a glioma patient whose treatment included an IDH1 peptide vaccine. The receptors were sampled from a middle-aged man with glioma.

The rearrangement uses TRBV5-6 and TRBJ2-6; no definite D call. Germline-derived CDR1 and CDR2 are SGHDT and YYEEEE. V was trimmed by 0 bases and J by 0 bases, leaving 7 bases between them. The CDR3 totals 16 residues. In nucleotides, the CDR3 is TGTGCCAGCAGCTTGGTCTGGCTCTCTGGGGCCAACGTCCTGACTTTC. Its translation: CASSLVWLSGANVLTF.

This clone appeared a few times. This rearrangement joins TRBV18 to TRBJ1-4, with 9 bases that match TRBD1. This CDR3 region has 13 residues. J lost 6 bases, V lost 10 bases, and 6 bases had no gene match. Germline values: CDR1 KGHSH, CDR2 LQKENI. The CDR3 nucleotides are TGTGCCACCCTCACAGGGGGCGATGAAAAACTGTTTTTT. It codes for CATLTGGDEKLFF.

The genes are TRBV2 and TRBJ2-2; 7 bases are shared with TRBD1. The CDR3 length is 15 residues. From germline, CDR1 is SNHLY and CDR2 FYNNEI. The ends lost 10 bases at V and 0 bases at J; junction bases unmatched: 8. The CDR3 here is CATSGTDPNTGELFF. The CDR3 DNA sequence: TGTGCCACCTCTGGGACAGATCCGAACACCGGGGAGCTGTTTTTT. Supplemented by reference TRBV2 and TRBJ2-2, the full variable domain reads EPEVTQTPSHQVTQMGQEVILRCVPISNHLYFYWYRQILGQKVEFLVSFYNNEISEKSEIFDDQFSVERPDGSNFTLKIRSTKLEDSAMYFCATSGTDPNTGELFFGEGSRLTVL.

This chain joins TRBV11-2 and TRBJ1-1; TRBD1 might be the D (6 bases). Germline V gene sequence: CDR1 SGHAT, CDR2 FQNNGV. V gave up 4 bases and J gave up 7 bases, with 13 bases separating them. This CDR3 comprises 13 residues. The CDR3 here is CASSSLRTVEAFF. CDR3 nucleotides: TGTGCCAGCAGCTCCCTCCGGACAGTTGAAGCTTTCTTT. Full variable domain (missing parts from reference TRBV11-2 and TRBJ1-1): EAGVAQSPRYKIIEKRQSVAFWCNPISGHATLYWYQQILGQGPKLLIQFQNNGVVDDSQLPKDRFSAERLKGVDSTLKIQPAKLEDSAVYLCASSSLRTVEAFFGQGTRLTVV.

In the case of this clone: The identical CDR3 is also encoded by other nucleotide sequences in the sample. The rearrangement uses TRBV5-1 and TRBJ2-7; TRBD2 matches 7 bases. The CDR3 has 14 amino acids. J was trimmed by 4 bases and V by 2 bases; bases with no gene match: 6. The V gene's germline CDR1 is SGHRS and CDR2 YFSETQ. In nucleotides, the CDR3 is TGCGCCAGCAGCTTTAAGGGAGGGCCGTACGAGCAGTACTTC. It specifies CASSFKGGPYEQYF.

The chain uses TRBV13 and TRBJ1-3, with D tentatively TRBD1 (5 bases). Trimming took off 3 bases at V and 4 bases at J, with 13 bases between the two ends. Germline CDR1 reads PRHDT; CDR2 reads FYEKMQ (reference sequence). The CDR3 runs 15 residues. The CDR3 nucleotides read TGTGCCAGCAGCTTCCCCGGGACTCTCGGAAACACCATATATTTT. Its translation: CASSFPGTLGNTIYF.

The chain recombines TRBV5-4 with TRBJ1-3; D gene ambiguous. Deletions cut 3 bases from V and 0 bases from J, with 10 bases between. The germline CDR1 and CDR2 sequences are SGHNT and YYREEE (reference sequence). The CDR3 sequence is 15 residues long. The CDR3 region is CASSSDRDSGNTIYF. The CDR3 coding sequence is TGTGCCAGCAGCTCGGACCGAGACTCTGGAAACACCATATATTTT.

CDR3 protein: CASSLDGGYSNQPQHF. The CDR3 DNA reads TGTGCCAGCAGCTTGGACGGGGGATATAGCAATCAGCCCCAGCATTTT. The chain couples TRBV7-2 to TRBJ1-5; a possible D gene is TRBD1 (5 bases). The V and J ends lost 3 bases and 0 bases respectively, with 12 bases between them. Per germline, CDR1 SGHTA and CDR2 FQGNSA. This CDR3 has 16 amino acids.

The chain joins TRBV10-2 to TRBJ1-3; 7 bases match TRBD1. V dropped 5 bases and J dropped 1; count of bases not matched to a gene: 14. This CDR3 is 18 amino acids long. CDR1 is WSHSY and CDR2 is SAAADI in the germline V gene. This chain's CDR3 is CASSPGTASSYSGNTIYF. Written as DNA, the CDR3 is TGCGCCAGCAGTCCCGGGACAGCTTCTAGCTATTCTGGAAACACCATATATTTT.

V usage is TRBV19 and J usage is TRBJ1-5, with 7 positions matching TRBD1. CDR1 LNHDA and CDR2 SQIVND come from the germline V gene (reference sequence). This CDR3 is 16 amino acids long. V shed 1 base, J shed 3 bases, and the junction held 6 bases outside the gene matches. The CDR3, as DNA: TGTGCCAGTAGTATAGGTTCAGACAGGGTCAATCAGCCCCAGCATTTT. This translates into CASSIGSDRVNQPQHF. Together with reference TRBV19 and TRBJ1-5, the CDR3 gives the full variable domain: DGGITQSPKYLFRKEGQNVTLSCEQNLNHDAMYWYRQDPGQGLRLIYYSQIVNDFQKGDIAEGYSVSREKKESFPLTVTSAQKNPTAFYLCASSIGSDRVNQPQHFGDGTRLSIL.

The chain combines TRBV19 with TRBJ1-1; perhaps TRBD1 as D (5 bases). Trimming stripped 5 bases from V and 3 bases from J, with 10 bases between. Germline CDR1 reads LNHDA; CDR2 reads SQIVND (reference sequence). The CDR3 loop spans 13 amino acids. The CDR3 region has the DNA TGTGCCAGTAGTTCGCAGGGCGACACTGAAGCTTTCTTT. This sequence encodes CASSSQGDTEAFF.

To note about this clone: Its ends do not fully match the called genes, so a read error is possible. The rearrangement uses TRBV30 and TRBJ1-5; the D gene is possibly TRBD1 (6 bases). CDR3 size: 11 residues. Looked up from germline, CDR1 is GTSNPN and CDR2 is SVGIG (reference sequence). The CDR3 sequence is CAWSVGGRGEF. CDR3 DNA sequence: TGTGCCTGGAGTGTAGGGGGGCGAGGAGAGTTT.

The genes are TRBV5-1 and TRBJ2-2; weak D call: TRBD2 (6 bases). The CDR3 runs 15 residues. CDR1 is SGHRS, CDR2 YFSETQ, per germline. V was cut by 3 bases and J by 4 bases, with 13 bases left in between. The CDR3 bases are TGCGCCAGCAGCTCCCTTGGGGGGATCACCGGGGAGCTGTTTTTT. This gives the protein CASSSLGGITGELFF.

The chain couples TRBV10-2 to TRBJ2-3, with TRBD1 as a possible D gene (6 bases). The CDR3 is 17 residues long. Per germline, CDR1 WSHSY and CDR2 SAAADI. V lost 1 base, J lost 3 bases, and 17 bases lay in between. CDR3 in DNA: TGCGCCAGCAGTGAGTACGCTCCCGGACAGATAACAGATACGCAGTATTTT. Protein product: CASSEYAPGQITDTQYF.

The CDR3 sequence: CSVEDLAAGKSQETQYF. In DNA, the CDR3 is TGCAGCGTTGAAGATCTAGCGGCAGGGAAATCTCAAGAGACCCAGTACTTC. This sequence joins TRBV29-1 and TRBJ2-5, with 7 nucleotides matching TRBD2. The V segment lost 0 bases and the J segment 2 bases; nucleotides outside the gene matches: 12. The CDR3 has 17 amino acids. The germline gives CDR1 SQVTM, CDR2 ANQGSEA. Supplemented by reference TRBV29-1 and TRBJ2-5, the full variable domain reads SAVISQKPSRDICQRGTSLTIQCQVDSQVTMMFWYRQQPGQSLTLIATANQGSEATYESGFVIDKFPISRPNLTFSTLTVSNMSPEDSSIYLCSVEDLAAGKSQETQYFGPGTRLLVL.

The rearrangement uses TRBV5-8 and TRBJ2-5; 7 positions match TRBD1. CDR3 size: 16 residues. V was clipped by 4 bases and J by 4 bases; unmatched bases: 13. Germline CDR1 is SGHTS and CDR2 is YDEGEE. The CDR3 spells CASSLSTTGLLETQYF. The CDR3 DNA follows: TGTGCCAGCAGCCTGTCCACGACAGGGCTTTTAGAGACCCAGTACTTC.

This sequence joins TRBV6-1 and TRBJ1-5; D remains unclear. Trimming took 3 bases from V and 5 from J, leaving 11 bases between them. Per the germline V gene, CDR1 is MNHNS and CDR2 is SASEGT. CDR3 length: 14 residues. In DNA, the CDR3 is TGTGCCAGCAGTGATAGGAATGGGGATCAGCCCCAGCATTTT. It specifies CASSDRNGDQPQHF.

The rearrangement links TRBV14 to TRBJ2-1; weak D call: TRBD2 (6 bases). V lost 4 bases, J lost 7 bases, and 11 bases lay in between. Per the germline V gene, CDR1 is SGHDN and CDR2 is FVKESK. CDR3 length equals 13 residues. CDR3 in amino acids: CASSLRRGNEQFF. Here the CDR3 DNA reads TGTGCCAGCAGCCTCCGGAGGGGAAATGAGCAGTTCTTC.

The chain couples TRBV10-3 to TRBJ2-1; 8 bases match TRBD2. With V trimmed by 6 bases and J by 6 bases, 13 bases remained unmatched. The CDR3 loop spans 16 amino acids. In germline, CDR1 is ENHRY, CDR2 SYGVKD. The DNA of the CDR3 is TGTGCCATCAGCCCGCATGGGGACGGGGGGGCCAATGAGCAGTTCTTC. It encodes CAISPHGDGGANEQFF.

In its sample, this clone was seen once. The chain is built from TRBV5-1 and TRBJ2-3; TRBD2 aligns across 14 bases. CDR1 is SGHRS and CDR2 is YFSETQ in the germline V gene. The CDR3 is 15 residues long. Trimming took 4 bases from V and 6 from J; bases not matched to a gene: 4. The chain's CDR3 is CASSPGLAGVDTQYF. For the CDR3, the DNA is TGCGCCAGCAGCCCGGGACTAGCGGGAGTGGATACGCAGTATTTT.

The chain recombines TRBV7-9 with TRBJ2-7; the D is unclear. The germline V gene has CDR1 SEHNR and CDR2 FQNEAQ (reference sequence). This CDR3 contains 11 residues. The V end lost 4 bases, the J end lost 3 bases, and 4 bases lay between the germline ends. CDR3 sequence reads: CASSSLYEQYF. CDR3 in DNA: TGTGCCAGCAGCTCCCTCTACGAGCAGTACTTC.